The source of this TCR beta chain is a study of blood T cell repertoires in COVID-19. Study in general: The cDNA or gDNA used as material had been derived from T cells, B-cell-depleted T cells, or PBMCs.

The authors' processing: Researchers report that nucleated cell counts were estimated from reference gene primer amplification. Repertoires were generated with immunoSEQ multiplex PCR, while TCRdb's copy carries only in-frame clones and drops some. For V, J and clone size, that table is used; D and trimming come from the DNA. The sample carries about 99,000 clones, about 90% recorded once. The sample consisted of peripheral blood. The TCR comes from a human donor in a cohort sampled during active COVID-19.

CDR3: CASRHRGRVYEQYF. The CDR3 DNA reads as TGTGCCAGCAGACACAGGGGGCGCGTCTACGAGCAGTACTTC. The chain uses TRBV28 and TRBJ2-7, with 9 bases identical to TRBD1. The junction had 6 bases not matched to a gene; V was cut back by 6 bases and J by 3 bases. The germline gives CDR1 MDHEN, CDR2 SYDVKM. The CDR3 has 14 residues.